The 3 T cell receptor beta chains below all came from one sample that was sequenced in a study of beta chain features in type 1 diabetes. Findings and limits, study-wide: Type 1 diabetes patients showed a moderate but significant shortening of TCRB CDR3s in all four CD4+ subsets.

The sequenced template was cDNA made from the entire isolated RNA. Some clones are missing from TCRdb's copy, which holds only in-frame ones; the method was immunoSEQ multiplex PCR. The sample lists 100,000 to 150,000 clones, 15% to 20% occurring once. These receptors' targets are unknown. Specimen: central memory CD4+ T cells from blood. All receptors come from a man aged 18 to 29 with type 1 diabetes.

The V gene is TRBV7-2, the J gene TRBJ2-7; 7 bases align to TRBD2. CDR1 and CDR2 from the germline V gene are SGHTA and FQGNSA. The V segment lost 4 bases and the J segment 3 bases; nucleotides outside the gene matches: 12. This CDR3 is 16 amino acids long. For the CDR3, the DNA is TGTGCCAGCAGCTCACACCCCGGGGGGTTAGTCTACGAGCAGTACTTC. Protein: CASSSHPGGLVYEQYF.

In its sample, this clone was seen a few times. The CDR3 here is CASSLRGDTGELFF. The CDR3 nucleotides read TGTGCCAGCAGTTTGCGCGGGGACACCGGGGAGCTGTTTTTT. The chain links TRBV27 to TRBJ2-2; possible D gene TRBD2, 6 bases. The CDR3 runs to 14 residues. The V end was cut by 3 bases, the J end by 3 bases, with 8 bases between. The germline V gene encodes CDR1 MNHEY and CDR2 SMNVEV (reference sequence).

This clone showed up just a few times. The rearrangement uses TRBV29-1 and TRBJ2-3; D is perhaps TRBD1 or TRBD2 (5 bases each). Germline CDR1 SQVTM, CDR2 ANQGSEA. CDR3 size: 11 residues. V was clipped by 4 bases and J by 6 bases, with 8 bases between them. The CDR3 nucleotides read TGCAGCGTTGTTTGGGGGGATACGCAGTATTTT. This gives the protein CSVVWGDTQYF.